This TCR beta chain originates from a study of post-analysis software for immune sequencing data. At the level of the study: Recorded subtypes: relapsing-remitting, secondary progressive, progressive-relapsing; some patients unannotated.

Study findings and constraints: Same-batch samples co-clustered strongly by F measure. Patients with multiple sclerosis recorded significantly lower normalized Chao1 diversity than controls, the study found.

Unique molecular identifiers tagged the TCR beta cDNA libraries. Each CDR3 protein is one row after TCRdb ran MiXCR on the PCR reads. The data contain 600,000 to 700,000 distinct CDR3 sequences, 55% to 60% of them singletons. This clonotype was counted a few times. Its antigen is still unknown. Sequenced: blood. This TCR was recovered from a girl aged 2 to 10 with multiple sclerosis.

CDR3 bases: TGTGCCAGCAGTTTAGGACGTCGTTCGGGTGGCTACACCTTC. Amino acids: CASSLGRRSGGYTF. The chain combines TRBV12-3 or TRBV12-4 with TRBJ1-2, with unresolved D. The CDR3 is made up of 14 amino acids. The V end was cut by 1 base, the J end by 7 bases, with 13 bases between.